The present T cell receptor beta chain was sequenced within a study of STAT5B mutations in CD4+ large granular lymphocyte leukemia. Measured with immunoSEQ multiplex PCR; TCRdb has only the in-frame clones, and not every one. This sample has fewer than 50,000 clones; more than 65% occur once, and the top ten carry more than 0.35%. The TCR was taken from a human donor in good health. Sample: CD4+ T cells from blood buffy coats.

This chain's CDR3 is CASIPPGRDNSPLHF. The CDR3 DNA reads as TGTGCCAGCATTCCCCCAGGTAGAGATAATTCACCCCTCCACTTT. The rearrangement uses TRBV28 and TRBJ1-6; D remains unclear. The length of the CDR3 is 15 residues. Germline loops: CDR1 MDHEN, CDR2 SYDVKM. The V gene lost 7 bases and the J gene lost 5 bases, with 15 bases spanning the gap.